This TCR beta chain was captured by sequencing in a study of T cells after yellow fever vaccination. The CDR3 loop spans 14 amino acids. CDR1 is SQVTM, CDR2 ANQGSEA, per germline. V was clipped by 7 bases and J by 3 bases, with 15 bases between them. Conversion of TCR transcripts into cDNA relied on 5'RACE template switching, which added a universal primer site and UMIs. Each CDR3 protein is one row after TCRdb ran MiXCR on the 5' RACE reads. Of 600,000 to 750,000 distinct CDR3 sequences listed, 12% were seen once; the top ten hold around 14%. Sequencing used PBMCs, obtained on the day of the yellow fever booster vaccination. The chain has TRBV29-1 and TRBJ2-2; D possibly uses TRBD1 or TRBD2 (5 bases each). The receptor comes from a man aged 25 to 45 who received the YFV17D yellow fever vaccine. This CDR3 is CSALGAFDTGELFF. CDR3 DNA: TGCAGCGCCCTCGGGGCGTTTGACACCGGGGAGCTGTTTTTT.